The entry that follows covers one TCR beta chain sequence. Its antigen is undetermined. The sample is drawn from a study of cytomegalovirus exposure and HLA in healthy donors. Findings and caveats of the study: Using the classifier, cytomegalovirus status was reportedly diagnosed with high specificity and sensitivity. TCR beta V segments were, for the most part, productive about 87% or about 30% of the time in an earlier analysis. The availability of immune exposure information extended only to CMV serostatus.

The primer mix had 60 Vbeta and 13 Jbeta primers. Clones were read by immunoSEQ multiplex PCR, and TCRdb kept only the in-frame ones, dropping some. The sample includes tens of thousands of clones, approximately 64% of them seen just once. In germline, CDR1 is MNHNS, CDR2 SASEGT. Between the trimmed V and J ends, which lost 1 base and 9 bases, there was a span of 16 bases. This CDR3 has 15 amino acids. This sequence originates from a boy younger than 18 in good health and CMV-seropositive. The chain joins TRBV6-1 to TRBJ1-5; the D gene is possibly TRBD1 (5 bases). Sample: PBMCs. The CDR3 DNA sequence: TGTGCCAGCAGTGAAGGCGGGGGGAAGGAGCGGCCCCAGCATTTT. This gives the protein CASSEGGGKERPQHF.